The entry below gives a single TCR beta chain sequence along with its context. Its antigen is unidentified. Primers used in a second PCR of roughly 7 to 12 cycles were a sample-barcoded 5' primer and a J-beta primer mix. One entry per CDR3 protein results from TCRdb running MiXCR on the 5' RACE reads. The sample records roughly 800,000 distinct CDR3 sequences, approximately 53% being singletons. These data are taken from a study of blood T cells in healthy people across ages. Study-wide context: Roughly one uniquely barcoded beta molecule per two T cells was captured.

Every donor contributed around 10 milliliters of peripheral blood by blood draw. The study, taken as a whole, reports: Age brought a roughly linear fall in TCR beta diversity measured per million T cells. PBMC samples, being unsorted, prevented any conclusive comparison of naive and antigen-experienced cells.

Germline V CDR1 and CDR2: SGHTA, FQGTGA. This CDR3 is built from 15 residues. V was clipped by 7 bases and J by 6 bases; unmatched bases: 11. The V and J genes are TRBV7-3 and TRBJ2-3; TRBD2 matches at 9 bases. The sample comprised blood. This TCR derives from a man older than 75 in good health. This CDR3 is CASTLTGGRADTQYF. CDR3 nucleotides: TGTGCCAGCACCCTCACCGGCGGGAGGGCGGATACGCAGTATTTT.